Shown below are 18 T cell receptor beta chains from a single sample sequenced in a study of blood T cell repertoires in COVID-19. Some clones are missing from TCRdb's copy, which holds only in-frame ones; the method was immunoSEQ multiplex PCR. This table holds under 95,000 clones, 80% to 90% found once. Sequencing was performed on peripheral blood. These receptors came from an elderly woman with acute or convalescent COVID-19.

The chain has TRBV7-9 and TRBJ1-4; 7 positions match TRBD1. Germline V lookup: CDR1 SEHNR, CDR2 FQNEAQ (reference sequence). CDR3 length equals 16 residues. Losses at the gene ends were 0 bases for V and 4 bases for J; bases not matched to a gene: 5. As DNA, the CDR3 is TGTGCCAGCAGCTTAGCGGACCAGGGGGATAATGAAAAACTGTTTTTT. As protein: CASSLADQGDNEKLFF.

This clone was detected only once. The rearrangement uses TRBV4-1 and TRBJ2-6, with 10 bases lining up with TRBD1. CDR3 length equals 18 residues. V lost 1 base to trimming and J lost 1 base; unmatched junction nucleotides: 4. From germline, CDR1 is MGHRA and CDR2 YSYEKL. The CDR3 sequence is CASSQVGQGISGANVLTF. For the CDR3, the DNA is TGCGCCAGCAGCCAAGTGGGACAGGGGATATCTGGGGCCAACGTCCTGACTTTC.

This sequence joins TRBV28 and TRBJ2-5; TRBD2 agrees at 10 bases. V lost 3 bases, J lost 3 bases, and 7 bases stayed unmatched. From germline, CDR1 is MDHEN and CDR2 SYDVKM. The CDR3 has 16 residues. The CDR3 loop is CASSFIAGGPKETQYF. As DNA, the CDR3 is TGTGCCAGCAGTTTCATAGCGGGGGGACCTAAAGAGACCCAGTACTTC.

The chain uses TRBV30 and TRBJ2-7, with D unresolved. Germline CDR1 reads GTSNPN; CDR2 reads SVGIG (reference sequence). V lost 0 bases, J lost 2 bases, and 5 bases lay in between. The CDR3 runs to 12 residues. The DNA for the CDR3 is TGTGCCTGGAGTGTTGAGGCCTACGAGCAGTACTTC. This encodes CAWSVEAYEQYF.

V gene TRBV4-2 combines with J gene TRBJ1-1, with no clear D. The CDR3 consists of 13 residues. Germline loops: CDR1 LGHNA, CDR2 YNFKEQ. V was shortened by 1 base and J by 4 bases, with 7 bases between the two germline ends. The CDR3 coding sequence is TGTGCCAGCAGCCAAGCGTTGGCCACTGAAGCTTTCTTT. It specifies CASSQALATEAFF.

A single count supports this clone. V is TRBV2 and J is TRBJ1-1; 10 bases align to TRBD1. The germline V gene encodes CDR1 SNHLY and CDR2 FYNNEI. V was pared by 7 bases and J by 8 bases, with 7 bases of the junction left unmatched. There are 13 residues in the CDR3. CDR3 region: CASTLTGGREAFF. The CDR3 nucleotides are TGTGCCAGCACCCTGACAGGGGGCAGGGAAGCTTTCTTT.

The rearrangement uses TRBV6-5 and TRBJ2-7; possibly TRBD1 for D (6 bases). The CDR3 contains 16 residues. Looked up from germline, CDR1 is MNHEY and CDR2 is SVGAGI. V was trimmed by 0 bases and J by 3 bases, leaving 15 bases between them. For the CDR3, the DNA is TGTGCCAGCAGTTACTCGGCTACAGGGAGTTTCTACGAGCAGTACTTC. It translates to CASSYSATGSFYEQYF.

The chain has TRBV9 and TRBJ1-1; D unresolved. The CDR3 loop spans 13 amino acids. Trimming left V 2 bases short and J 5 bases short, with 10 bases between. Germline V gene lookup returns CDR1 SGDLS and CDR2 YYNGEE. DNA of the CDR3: TGTGCCAGCAGCGTGAGGGATGGAACTGAAGCTTTCTTT. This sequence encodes CASSVRDGTEAFF.

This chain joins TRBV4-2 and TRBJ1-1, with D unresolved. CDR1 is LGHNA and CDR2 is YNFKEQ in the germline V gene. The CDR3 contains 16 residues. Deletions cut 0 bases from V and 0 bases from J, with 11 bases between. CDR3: CASSQERKSVNTEAFF. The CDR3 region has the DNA TGTGCCAGCAGCCAAGAACGAAAAAGCGTGAACACTGAAGCTTTCTTT.

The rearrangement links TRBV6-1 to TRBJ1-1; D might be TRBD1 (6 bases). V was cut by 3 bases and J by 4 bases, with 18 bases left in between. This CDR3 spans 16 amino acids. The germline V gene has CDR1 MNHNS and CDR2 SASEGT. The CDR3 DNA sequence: TGTGCCAGCAGTGAGTTAGGGGCGGGAGGGGGCACTGAAGCTTTCTTT. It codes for CASSELGAGGGTEAFF.

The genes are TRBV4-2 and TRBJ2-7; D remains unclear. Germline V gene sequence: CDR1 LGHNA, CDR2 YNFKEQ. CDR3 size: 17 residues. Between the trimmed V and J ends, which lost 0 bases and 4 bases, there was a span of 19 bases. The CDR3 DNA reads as TGTGCCAGCAGCCAAGATCGAGCTAGTGGCTCCTATTACGAGCAGTACTTC. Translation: CASSQDRASGSYYEQYF.

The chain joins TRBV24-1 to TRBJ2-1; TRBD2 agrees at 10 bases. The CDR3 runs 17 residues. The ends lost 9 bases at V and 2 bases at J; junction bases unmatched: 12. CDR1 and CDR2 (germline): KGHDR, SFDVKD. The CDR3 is CATEERGGLGTYNEQFF. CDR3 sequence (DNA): TGTGCCACCGAGGAGCGGGGGGGCCTAGGAACCTACAATGAGCAGTTCTTC.

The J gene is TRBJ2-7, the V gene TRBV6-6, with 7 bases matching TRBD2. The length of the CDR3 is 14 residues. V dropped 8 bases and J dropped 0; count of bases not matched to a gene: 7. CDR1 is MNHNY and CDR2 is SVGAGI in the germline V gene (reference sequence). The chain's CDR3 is CASRRGDYSYEQYF. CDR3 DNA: TGTGCCAGCCGCAGAGGGGACTACTCCTACGAGCAGTACTTC.

DNA of the CDR3: TGTGCCAGCAGTGATGAGGCGGGGGATTACAATGAGCAGTTCTTC. It codes for CASSDEAGDYNEQFF. The V call is TRBV2, the J call TRBJ2-1; 7 bases agree with TRBD2. The V gene end was trimmed by 3 bases and the J gene end by 4 bases; junction bases not matched to a gene: 6. The germline V gene encodes CDR1 SNHLY and CDR2 FYNNEI. The CDR3 runs to 15 residues.

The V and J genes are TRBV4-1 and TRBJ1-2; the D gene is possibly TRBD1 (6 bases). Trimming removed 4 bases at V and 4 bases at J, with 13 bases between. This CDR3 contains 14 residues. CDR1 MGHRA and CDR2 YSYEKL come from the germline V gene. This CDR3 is CASSRPDSLYGYTF. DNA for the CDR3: TGCGCCAGCAGCCGACCGGACAGTCTCTATGGCTACACCTTC.

The CDR3 protein is CARSLEGGKSYEQYF. Here the CDR3 DNA reads TGTGCCAGAAGCTTGGAGGGAGGGAAAAGCTACGAGCAGTACTTC. This rearrangement joins TRBV5-3 to TRBJ2-7, with 7 bases identical to TRBD2. TRBV5-3 qualifies as an ORF whose function is uncertain. This CDR3 spans 15 amino acids. V lost 0 bases, J lost 3 bases, and 6 bases stayed unmatched.

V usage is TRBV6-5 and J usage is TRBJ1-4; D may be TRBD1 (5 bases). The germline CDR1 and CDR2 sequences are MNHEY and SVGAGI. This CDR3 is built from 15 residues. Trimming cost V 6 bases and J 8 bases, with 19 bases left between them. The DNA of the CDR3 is TGTGCCAGCAGAACCGGGGGGACCGAAGGGGAAAAACTGTTTTTT. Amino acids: CASRTGGTEGEKLFF.

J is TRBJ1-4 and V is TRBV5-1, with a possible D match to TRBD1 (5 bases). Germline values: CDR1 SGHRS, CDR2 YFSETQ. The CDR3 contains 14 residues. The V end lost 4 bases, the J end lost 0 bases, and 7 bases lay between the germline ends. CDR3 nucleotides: TGCGCCAGCAGCCCAGGGACAACTAATGAAAAACTGTTTTTT. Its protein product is CASSPGTTNEKLFF.